The clone carrying this TCR beta chain was found many times. The sample comes from a study of T cells in Graves' hyperthyroidism and ophthalmopathy. The V gene end was trimmed by 3 bases and the J gene end by 7 bases; junction bases not matched to a gene: 6. The CDR3 sequence is 15 residues long. Amplification of TCR beta CDR3 regions was performed using RNA transcripts as template. First-round RT-PCR targeting the TCR CDR3 was performed with the HTBI primer set. TCRdb called the multiplex PCR reads again in MiXCR, with one record for every CDR3 protein. The table records 450,000 to 600,000 distinct CDR3 sequences, 11% to 15% of them present only once.

This TCR was recovered from a middle-aged woman with Graves' hyperthyroidism. This chain uses TRBV12-3 or TRBV12-4 with TRBJ2-1; 10 bases line up with TRBD2. The material sequenced was blood. Here the CDR3 reads CASSFGAGGRNEQFF. CDR3 sequence (DNA): TGTGCCAGCAGTTTTGGAGCGGGAGGGCGTAATGAGCAGTTCTTC.